These T cell receptor beta chains were read from a single sample in a study of cytomegalovirus exposure and HLA in healthy donors. TCRdb's table, derived via immunoSEQ multiplex PCR, lists solely in-frame clones and lacks some. Of approximately 230,000 clones listed, roughly 87% are singletons. Sequencing input: PBMCs. Receptors originate from a man aged 18-30 years in good health and CMV-seropositive. The CDR3 runs from the conserved cysteine through the conserved F or W. D genes are given only for firm matches. Clone size is stated in some rows and not others, as once, few, many or a class when expanded.

j_call clone_size v_call d_call cdr3_aa cdr3_nt
TRBJ2-7 . TRBV11-2 . CASSLGHEQYF TGTGCCAGCAGCTTAGGGCACGAGCAGTACTTC
TRBJ2-3 . TRBV28 . CASSLAGSTDTQYF TGTGCCAGCAGTTTAGCTGGCTCCACAGATACGCAGTATTTT
TRBJ1-2 . TRBV6-5 . CASSYSGGYGYTF TGTGCCAGCAGTTACTCGGGCGGCTATGGCTACACCTTC
TRBJ1-1 once TRBV6-6 . CASSLVEDTEAFF TGTGCCAGCAGTCTGGTGGAGGACACTGAAGCTTTCTTT
TRBJ2-5 . TRBV30 . CAWSLGQKETQYF TGTGCCTGGAGTCTGGGGCAGAAAGAGACCCAGTACTTC
TRBJ1-3 once TRBV15 . CATSRDGANSGNTIYF TGTGCCACCAGCAGAGATGGGGCCAACTCTGGAAACACCATATATTTT
TRBJ1-4 once TRBV30 . CAWSVGPGPLFF TGTGCCTGGAGTGTTGGCCCAGGGCCACTGTTTTTT
TRBJ2-7 . TRBV18 . CASSPVIQGIDEQYF TGTGCCAGCTCACCCGTTATCCAGGGGATCGACGAGCAGTACTTC
TRBJ2-3 . TRBV5-4 . CASSLREFTDTQYF TGTGCCAGCAGCTTGCGGGAGTTCACAGATACGCAGTATTTT
TRBJ2-2 . TRBV12-5 . CASGSSGGTGELFF TGTGCTAGTGGCTCCTCAGGTGGGACCGGGGAGCTGTTTTTT
TRBJ1-2 . TRBV4-1 . CASSQVVGITSYGYTF TGCGCCAGCAGCCAAGTTGTTGGGATCACAAGTTATGGCTACACCTTC
TRBJ2-3 . TRBV2 . CASSPNPLTTDTQYF TGTGCCAGCAGCCCCAACCCTCTGACCACAGATACGCAGTATTTT
TRBJ1-1 . TRBV7-6 TRBD1 CASSLLGGGRDWTTEAFF TGTGCCAGCAGCTTATTAGGGGGCGGAAGAGATTGGACCACTGAAGCTTTCTTT
TRBJ1-2 . TRBV7-8 TRBD1 CASSPGTGVGYGYTF TGTGCCAGCAGCCCGGGGACAGGGGTAGGCTATGGCTACACCTTC
TRBJ2-7 . TRBV18 . CASSRIEGTGEQYF TGTGCCAGCTCTCGGATCGAGGGGACGGGGGAGCAGTACTTC
TRBJ1-5 once TRBV27 . CASSLRGLNQPQHF TGTGCCAGCAGTTTACGGGGACTCAATCAGCCCCAGCATTTT
TRBJ1-1 . TRBV6-1 . CASSEGTNTEAFF TGTGCCAGCAGTGAAGGCACGAACACTGAAGCTTTCTTT
TRBJ2-7 . TRBV4-1 TRBD1 CASSQDPGDRAYEQYF TGCGCCAGCAGCCAAGATCCCGGGGACAGGGCTTACGAGCAGTACTTC
TRBJ2-3 . TRBV18 . CASSPQELAASTDTQYF TGTGCCAGCTCACCACAGGAACTAGCAGCTAGCACAGATACGCAGTATTTT
TRBJ2-7 . TRBV7-9 TRBD1 CASSLDRGYSTYEQYF TGTGCCAGCAGCTTGGACAGGGGATATTCGACCTACGAGCAGTACTTC
TRBJ2-5 . TRBV5-4 . CASSLDRSLETQYF TGTGCCAGCAGCCTCGATCGGAGTCTAGAGACCCAGTACTTC
TRBJ1-1 . TRBV5-1 . CASSSGLGGLNTEAFF TGCGCCAGCAGCTCTGGCCTGGGGGGCCTGAACACTGAAGCTTTCTTT
TRBJ2-7 . TRBV5-1 . CASSLEWGGREQYF TGCGCCAGCAGCTTGGAGTGGGGTGGGAGGGAGCAGTACTTC
TRBJ2-1 . TRBV11-3 . CASSLGGETGEQFF TGTGCCAGCAGCTTAGGGGGGGAGACTGGTGAGCAGTTCTTC
TRBJ2-7 few TRBV18 TRBD1 CASSRYSSGTDIYEQYF TGTGCCAGCTCACGCTACTCTTCCGGGACAGACATCTACGAGCAGTACTTC
TRBJ2-5 . TRBV4-2 . CASSQGGAREETQYF TGTGCCAGCAGCCAAGGTGGGGCGAGGGAAGAGACCCAGTACTTC
TRBJ2-3 . TRBV6-5 . CASSSTTDTQYF TGTGCCAGCAGTTCTACCACAGATACGCAGTATTTT